A single sample gave rise to the 18 T cell receptor beta chains below, sequenced in a study of shared clonotypes between healthy human individuals. This table comes from immunoSEQ multiplex PCR, and its TCRdb copy is limited to in-frame clones, with some not included. Among about 87,000 clones listed, roughly 50% were seen once. Sequences were obtained from PBMCs. These receptors all come from a woman aged 40 to 50 in good health. Some clones in this sample may be carry-over from other donors' samples.

The rearrangement uses TRBV28 and TRBJ1-4, with 7 bases lining up with TRBD1. Looked up from germline, CDR1 is MDHEN and CDR2 is SYDVKM. The CDR3 has 16 amino acids. The junction had 14 bases not matched to a gene; V was cut back by 5 bases and J by 8 bases. The CDR3 here is CASSTAGTASSEKLFF. The CDR3 region has the DNA TGTGCCAGCAGTACGGCCGGGACAGCGTCCAGCGAAAAACTGTTTTTT. Using reference TRBV28 and TRBJ1-4 for the parts outside the CDR3, the full variable domain is DVKVTQSSRYLVKRTGEKVFLECVQDMDHENMFWYRQDPGLGLRLIYFSYDVKMKEKGDIPEGYSVSREKKERFSLILESASTNQTSMYLCASSTAGTASSEKLFFGSGTQLSVL.

This clone was counted a few times. The rearrangement links TRBV7-3 to TRBJ1-5, with unresolved D. The V end lost 8 bases, the J end lost 2 bases, and 10 bases lay between the germline ends. CDR1 SGHTA and CDR2 FQGTGA come from the germline V gene. The CDR3 length is 13 residues. The chain's CDR3 is CASADGGNQPQHF. DNA for the CDR3: TGTGCCAGCGCGGACGGGGGCAATCAGCCCCAGCATTTT.

This clone was observed at least ten times. V gene TRBV28 combines with J gene TRBJ1-1, with 9 positions matching TRBD1. Trimming removed 3 bases from V and 1 base from J; junction bases left unmatched: 6. The CDR3 runs 16 residues. Per germline, CDR1 MDHEN and CDR2 SYDVKM. The CDR3 loop reads CASSLRGQGTNTEAFF. The CDR3 DNA follows: TGTGCCAGCAGTTTGAGAGGACAGGGGACGAACACTGAAGCTTTCTTT.

This sequence joins TRBV29-1 and TRBJ2-3; 7 bases are shared with TRBD2. The V and J ends lost 4 bases and 0 bases, in that order; junction bases with no gene match: 10. The CDR3 is 16 amino acids. Germline loops: CDR1 SQVTM, CDR2 ANQGSEA. Here the CDR3 reads CSVGGPSGASTDTQYF. CDR3 coding DNA: TGCAGCGTTGGGGGCCCAAGCGGGGCTAGCACAGATACGCAGTATTTT.

In this sample, this clone turned up many times. This sequence joins TRBV28 and TRBJ1-4; TRBD1 is a possible D gene (5 bases). The CDR3 consists of 12 residues. CDR1 MDHEN and CDR2 SYDVKM come from the germline V gene. Trimming left V 8 bases short and J 7 bases short, with 11 bases between. The CDR3 bases are TGTGCCAGCGGGGGGGGAAGTGAAAAACTGTTTTTT. This codes for CASGGGSEKLFF.

This chain connects TRBV7-9 to TRBJ2-5; D possibly uses TRBD1 or TRBD2 (7 bases each). V lost 2 bases and J 7 bases, leaving 14 bases between the germline ends. Per the germline V gene, CDR1 is SEHNR and CDR2 is FQNEAQ (reference sequence). The CDR3 is 14 residues long. The CDR3: CASSLLAGGVTQYF. The CDR3 DNA follows: TGTGCCAGCAGCTTACTCGCAGGGGGGGTGACCCAGTACTTC.

The table lists this clone with a few counts. This chain joins TRBV5-1 and TRBJ2-5; perhaps TRBD2 as D (5 bases). The CDR3 extends over 14 amino acids. V was shortened by 3 bases and J by 1 base, with 10 bases between the two germline ends. Germline V CDR1 and CDR2: SGHRS, YFSETQ. The DNA for the CDR3 is TGCGCCAGCAGCTCTAAACTAGGCCAAGAGACCCAGTACTTC. Translation gives CASSSKLGQETQYF.

This clone was recorded only once. The chain uses TRBV9 and TRBJ2-7; D unclear. Germline assignment: CDR1 SGDLS and CDR2 YYNGEE. The CDR3 contains 13 residues. V gave up 4 bases and J gave up 7 bases, with 15 bases separating them. The CDR3 coding sequence is TGTGCCAGCAGCCCCGGATTGTCCGGGGAGCAGTACTTC. This gives the protein CASSPGLSGEQYF. Full variable domain (rest looked up from reference TRBV9 and TRBJ2-7): DSGVTQTPKHLITATGQRVTLRCSPRSGDLSVYWYQQSLDQGLQFLIQYYNGEERAKGNILERFSAQQFPDLHSELNLSSLELGDSALYFCASSPGLSGEQYFGPGTRLTVT.

The chain recombines TRBV7-9 with TRBJ2-1; D perhaps matches TRBD2 (5 bases). Trimming pared 0 bases from V and 6 bases from J, leaving 9 bases between. Per the germline V gene, CDR1 is SEHNR and CDR2 is FQNEAQ (reference sequence). The CDR3 has 14 residues. Here the CDR3 DNA reads TGTGCCAGCAGCTTAGCGGGAGCTAGCAATGAGCAGTTCTTC. This gives the protein CASSLAGASNEQFF.

The chain employs TRBV2 and TRBJ1-6; D call uncertain. The germline V gene encodes CDR1 SNHLY and CDR2 FYNNEI. This CDR3 region has 12 residues. V dropped 1 base and J dropped 12 bases, with 7 bases sitting between them. The chain's CDR3 is CASSEVRGPLHF. CDR3 coding DNA: TGTGCCAGCAGTGAAGTTCGGGGACCCCTCCACTTT.

The V and J genes are TRBV5-6 and TRBJ2-7; D unclear. The V gene lost 0 bases and the J gene lost 1 base, with 11 bases spanning the gap. CDR1 SGHDT and CDR2 YYEEEE come from the germline V gene. The CDR3 sequence is 15 residues long. The CDR3 loop reads CASSLDPRWSYEQYF. The CDR3 DNA follows: TGTGCCAGCAGCTTGGATCCAAGGTGGTCCTACGAGCAGTACTTC.

On this clone: A far larger clone is a single base away, which makes a read error likely. This chain links TRBV15 with TRBJ1-6; 8 nucleotides align to TRBD1. This CDR3 has 15 amino acids. With V trimmed by 2 bases and J by 11 bases, 8 bases remained unmatched. The germline V gene encodes CDR1 LNHNV and CDR2 YYDKDF (reference sequence). The CDR3 region is CATSRRTGGRPPLHF. The DNA of the CDR3 is TGTGCCACCAGCAGAAGAACAGGGGGTCGACCACCCCTCCACTTT.

The gene calls are TRBV28 and TRBJ1-4; D not certain. The V and J ends lost 6 bases and 6 bases respectively, with 17 bases between them. The germline V gene encodes CDR1 MDHEN and CDR2 SYDVKM. CDR3 length equals 15 residues. CDR3 in amino acids: CASSHEGFGYEKLFF. The CDR3 DNA reads TGTGCCAGCAGCCACGAGGGTTTTGGTTATGAAAAACTGTTTTTT.

The V gene is TRBV28, the J gene TRBJ1-5; D is ambiguous. The CDR3 spans 13 residues. Between the trimmed V and J ends, which lost 5 bases and 3 bases, there was a span of 8 bases. The germline V gene has CDR1 MDHEN and CDR2 SYDVKM. The CDR3 spells CASSDSFNQPQHF. DNA of the CDR3: TGTGCCAGCAGTGATAGTTTCAATCAGCCCCAGCATTTT.

This clone was found many times. This sample also contains other DNA sequences that code for the same CDR3. The genes are TRBV11-2 and TRBJ2-5; 7 nucleotides align to TRBD1. J lost 2 bases, V lost 5 bases, and 8 bases had no gene match. The CDR3 covers 15 residues. The germline gives CDR1 SGHAT, CDR2 FQNNGV. Here the CDR3 DNA reads TGTGCCAGCAGCCTAGCCGGGACAGCTCAAGAGACCCAGTACTTC. Its translation: CASSLAGTAQETQYF.

This clone appeared many times. V is TRBV5-1 and J is TRBJ2-1; D might be TRBD2 (6 bases). The CDR3 consists of 15 residues. In germline, CDR1 is SGHRS, CDR2 YFSETQ. The ends were cut back, 3 bases at V and 6 bases at J, with 16 bases in the middle. The CDR3 DNA is TGCGCCAGCAGCTCCCTCCCGAGTAGCGGCAATGAGCAGTTCTTC. This gives the protein CASSSLPSSGNEQFF.

This clone appeared many times. V usage is TRBV7-9 and J usage is TRBJ2-7, with D perhaps matching TRBD2 (6 bases). Trimming took 2 bases from V and 5 from J, leaving 10 bases between them. This CDR3 has 13 amino acids. CDR1 SEHNR and CDR2 FQNEAQ come from the germline V gene (reference sequence). As DNA, the CDR3 is TGTGCCAGCAGCTTATTGGAGCGGGACGAGCAGTACTTC. Translating gives CASSLLERDEQYF. Supplemented by reference TRBV7-9 and TRBJ2-7, the full variable domain reads DTGVSQNPRHKITKRGQNVTFRCDPISEHNRLYWYRQTLGQGPEFLTYFQNEAQLEKSRLLSDRFSAERPKGSFSTLEIQRTEQGDSAMYLCASSLLERDEQYFGPGTRLTVT.

This clone was counted many times. This chain joins TRBV6-1 and TRBJ2-2; D call uncertain. V lost 8 bases and J 3 bases, leaving 7 bases between the germline ends. Per germline, CDR1 MNHNS and CDR2 SASEGT. This CDR3 has 12 residues. CDR3: CASARDTGELFF. DNA of the CDR3: TGTGCCAGCGCTCGGGACACCGGGGAGCTGTTTTTT.